Listed below are T cell receptor beta chains from one sample, sequenced in a study of naive and memory T cell subsets. TCRdb processed the 5' RACE reads anew with MiXCR; each CDR3 protein has one entry. This sample carries more than 60,000 distinct CDR3 sequences, approximately 8.5% of them seen once, and the ten largest clones take roughly 21%. The receptors stem from a female donor in good health. The CDR3 runs from the conserved cysteine through the conserved F or W. D genes are given only for firm matches. Size tells how often a clone was seen (once, few, many) or the class of an expanded clone, and some rows leave it out.

v_call: TRBV12-3/TRBV12-4; d_call: TRBD1; j_call: TRBJ2-7; clone_size: NA; cdr3_aa: CASSYGTGPEQYF; cdr3_nt: TGTGCCAGCAGTTATGGGACAGGGCCCGAGCAGTACTTC
v_call: TRBV5-1; d_call: NA; j_call: TRBJ2-5; clone_size: few; cdr3_aa: CASRQTGETQYF; cdr3_nt: TGCGCCAGCAGGCAAACCGGAGAGACCCAGTACTTC
v_call: TRBV20-1; d_call: NA; j_call: TRBJ2-3; clone_size: NA; cdr3_aa: CSAPKGEGVYF; cdr3_nt: TGCAGTGCTCCAAAGGGAGAGGGGGTGTATTTT
v_call: TRBV19; d_call: NA; j_call: TRBJ1-1; clone_size: many; cdr3_aa: CAARGTLGTEAFF; cdr3_nt: TGTGCCGCCCGAGGGACACTCGGCACTGAAGCTTTCTTT
v_call: TRBV27; d_call: TRBD1; j_call: TRBJ1-1; clone_size: NA; cdr3_aa: CASSPRDRVNTEAFF; cdr3_nt: TGTGCCAGCAGTCCAAGGGACAGGGTCAACACTGAAGCTTTCTTT
v_call: TRBV19; d_call: NA; j_call: TRBJ1-5; clone_size: NA; cdr3_aa: CASSIGRARYYSNQPQHF; cdr3_nt: TGTGCCAGTAGTATCGGCAGGGCGAGGTATTATAGCAATCAGCCCCAGCATTTT
v_call: TRBV6-5; d_call: NA; j_call: TRBJ1-1; clone_size: few; cdr3_aa: CASTTGPYTEAFF; cdr3_nt: TGTGCCAGCACCACAGGACCCTACACTGAAGCTTTCTTT
v_call: TRBV27; d_call: NA; j_call: TRBJ2-3; clone_size: few; cdr3_aa: CASSLSSDTQYF; cdr3_nt: TGTGCCAGCAGTTTATCATCAGATACGCAGTATTTT
v_call: TRBV14; d_call: NA; j_call: TRBJ2-2; clone_size: NA; cdr3_aa: CASSLRDLNTGELFF; cdr3_nt: TGTGCCAGCAGCCTAAGGGACCTGAACACCGGGGAGCTGTTTTTT
v_call: TRBV29-1; d_call: NA; j_call: TRBJ2-1; clone_size: NA; cdr3_aa: CSTASNLVNEQFF; cdr3_nt: TGCAGCACAGCTAGTAACCTCGTCAATGAGCAGTTCTTC
v_call: TRBV10-2; d_call: TRBD1; j_call: TRBJ1-6; clone_size: few; cdr3_aa: CASSETEPGQSYSPLHF; cdr3_nt: TGCGCCAGCAGTGAGACTGAACCGGGACAGTCATATTCACCCCTCCACTTT
v_call: TRBV3-1; d_call: TRBD1; j_call: TRBJ1-4; clone_size: few; cdr3_aa: CASSPDRANEKLFF; cdr3_nt: TGTGCCAGCAGCCCCGACAGGGCTAATGAAAAACTGTTTTTT
v_call: TRBV20-1; d_call: NA; j_call: TRBJ1-4; clone_size: few; cdr3_aa: CSARERRSGGWEKLFF; cdr3_nt: TGCAGTGCTAGAGAGAGACGATCAGGAGGGTGGGAAAAACTGTTTTTT
v_call: TRBV7-9; d_call: NA; j_call: TRBJ1-1; clone_size: NA; cdr3_aa: CASSLEQGSKIGTEAFF; cdr3_nt: TGTGCCAGCAGCTTAGAACAGGGTTCCAAGATCGGCACTGAAGCTTTCTTT
v_call: TRBV20-1; d_call: TRBD2; j_call: TRBJ2-2; clone_size: many; cdr3_aa: CSARDAGTRGAGELFF; cdr3_nt: TGCAGTGCTAGAGACGCCGGGACTAGGGGGGCCGGGGAGCTGTTTTTT
v_call: TRBV7-2; d_call: NA; j_call: TRBJ1-1; clone_size: many; cdr3_aa: CASSLFATSNTEAFF; cdr3_nt: TGTGCCAGCAGCTTATTCGCCACATCGAACACTGAAGCTTTCTTT
v_call: TRBV7-9; d_call: TRBD2; j_call: TRBJ2-3; clone_size: few; cdr3_aa: CASSRLAGHSTDTQYF; cdr3_nt: TGTGCCAGCAGCAGACTAGCGGGGCATAGCACAGATACGCAGTATTTT
v_call: TRBV28; d_call: NA; j_call: TRBJ1-6; clone_size: many; cdr3_aa: CASERSLEGSSPLHF; cdr3_nt: TGTGCCAGCGAGAGGAGCCTCGAAGGAAGTTCACCCCTCCACTTT
v_call: TRBV7-9; d_call: NA; j_call: TRBJ1-2; clone_size: many; cdr3_aa: CASSLHDGYTF; cdr3_nt: TGTGCCAGCAGCTTACATGATGGCTACACCTTC
v_call: TRBV30; d_call: TRBD2; j_call: TRBJ2-7; clone_size: NA; cdr3_aa: CAWKTRTSGVYEQYF; cdr3_nt: TGTGCCTGGAAGACCCGGACTAGCGGGGTCTACGAGCAGTACTTC
v_call: TRBV3-1; d_call: TRBD2; j_call: TRBJ2-1; clone_size: many; cdr3_aa: CASSQVAGGAMNEQFF; cdr3_nt: TGTGCCAGCAGCCAAGTAGCGGGAGGGGCTATGAATGAGCAGTTCTTC
v_call: TRBV27; d_call: TRBD1; j_call: TRBJ2-7; clone_size: NA; cdr3_aa: CASSLSGTGGKYEQYF; cdr3_nt: TGTGCCAGCAGTTTATCCGGGACAGGGGGCAAGTACGAGCAGTACTTC
v_call: TRBV4-1; d_call: NA; j_call: TRBJ1-2; clone_size: few; cdr3_aa: CASSQTLGQDGYTF; cdr3_nt: TGCGCCAGCAGCCAAACTCTGGGGCAGGACGGCTACACCTTC
v_call: TRBV18; d_call: NA; j_call: TRBJ1-2; clone_size: few; cdr3_aa: CASSPEQGRAYTF; cdr3_nt: TGTGCCAGCTCACCGGAGCAGGGGAGGGCCTACACCTTC
v_call: TRBV5-4; d_call: NA; j_call: TRBJ2-3; clone_size: few; cdr3_aa: CASSAGTYDPNTQYF; cdr3_nt: TGTGCCAGCAGCGCCGGGACTTACGATCCAAATACGCAGTATTTT
v_call: TRBV20-1; d_call: NA; j_call: TRBJ1-2; clone_size: NA; cdr3_aa: CSAQAYYGYTF; cdr3_nt: TGCAGTGCCCAGGCATACTATGGCTACACCTTC
v_call: TRBV27; d_call: NA; j_call: TRBJ2-2; clone_size: NA; cdr3_aa: CASSLSLRDFRNTGELFF; cdr3_nt: TGTGCCAGCAGTTTATCACTCAGGGATTTTCGTAACACCGGGGAGCTGTTTTTT
v_call: TRBV7-3; d_call: TRBD1; j_call: TRBJ2-3; clone_size: few; cdr3_aa: CASSLTGTGADTQYF; cdr3_nt: TGTGCCAGCAGCTTAACTGGGACAGGGGCAGATACGCAGTATTTT
v_call: TRBV6-1; d_call: NA; j_call: TRBJ1-6; clone_size: few; cdr3_aa: CASSEGGWEVDSPLHF; cdr3_nt: TGTGCCAGCAGTGAAGGGGGGTGGGAGGTGGATTCACCCCTCCACTTT
v_call: TRBV29-1; d_call: NA; j_call: TRBJ2-7; clone_size: many; cdr3_aa: CSVVGTTLSYEQYF; cdr3_nt: TGCAGCGTTGTAGGTACTACCCTCTCCTACGAGCAGTACTTC
v_call: TRBV30; d_call: TRBD2; j_call: TRBJ2-1; clone_size: NA; cdr3_aa: CAWSVGLATYNEQFF; cdr3_nt: TGTGCCTGGAGTGTGGGACTAGCAACCTACAATGAGCAGTTCTTC
v_call: TRBV28; d_call: NA; j_call: TRBJ1-1; clone_size: few; cdr3_aa: CASSFDSEAFF; cdr3_nt: TGTGCCAGCAGTTTTGACTCAGAAGCTTTCTTT
v_call: TRBV5-1; d_call: NA; j_call: TRBJ2-7; clone_size: many; cdr3_aa: CASSQTSPYEQYF; cdr3_nt: TGCGCCAGCAGCCAGACATCACCCTACGAGCAGTACTTC
v_call: TRBV18; d_call: NA; j_call: TRBJ1-4; clone_size: many; cdr3_aa: CASSPVQGDTNEKLFF; cdr3_nt: TGTGCCAGCTCACCGGTACAGGGAGATACTAATGAAAAACTGTTTTTT
v_call: TRBV20-1; d_call: NA; j_call: TRBJ1-2; clone_size: few; cdr3_aa: CSARVKGEPFYGYTF; cdr3_nt: TGCAGTGCTAGAGTTAAAGGGGAACCCTTCTATGGCTACACCTTC
v_call: TRBV7-2; d_call: TRBD2; j_call: TRBJ2-7; clone_size: NA; cdr3_aa: CASSLGLAGGRRLTHEQYF; cdr3_nt: TGTGCCAGCAGCTTAGGTTTAGCGGGAGGGCGGAGGTTGACCCACGAGCAGTACTTC
v_call: TRBV19; d_call: NA; j_call: TRBJ1-2; clone_size: few; cdr3_aa: CASRDPLMSRNYGYTF; cdr3_nt: TGTGCCAGTAGGGACCCGTTAATGTCGCGTAACTATGGCTACACCTTC
v_call: TRBV6-1; d_call: NA; j_call: TRBJ1-5; clone_size: many; cdr3_aa: CASSTSSNQPQHF; cdr3_nt: TGTGCCAGCAGTACAAGTAGCAATCAGCCCCAGCATTTT
v_call: TRBV11-2; d_call: NA; j_call: TRBJ1-4; clone_size: few; cdr3_aa: CASSSSGRRREKLFF; cdr3_nt: TGTGCCAGCAGCTCCTCCGGGAGGCGGCGTGAAAAACTGTTTTTT
v_call: TRBV20-1; d_call: NA; j_call: TRBJ2-1; clone_size: NA; cdr3_aa: CSAQDQTGWEQFF; cdr3_nt: TGCAGTGCTCAGGACCAGACGGGTTGGGAGCAGTTCTTC
v_call: TRBV29-1; d_call: NA; j_call: TRBJ1-2; clone_size: many; cdr3_aa: CSVGIGRNYGYTF; cdr3_nt: TGCAGCGTTGGAATCGGACGTAACTATGGCTACACCTTC
v_call: TRBV20-1; d_call: NA; j_call: TRBJ1-3; clone_size: many; cdr3_aa: CSARDFVSGNTIYF; cdr3_nt: TGCAGTGCTAGAGATTTTGTCAGTGGAAACACCATATATTTT
v_call: TRBV2; d_call: NA; j_call: TRBJ1-1; clone_size: many; cdr3_aa: CASSRQAVRDTEAFF; cdr3_nt: TGTGCCAGCAGTCGGCAGGCCGTTCGTGACACTGAAGCTTTCTTT